The 32 T cell receptor beta chains below come from one sample, sequenced in a study of identical twins. TCRdb re-analysed the 5' RACE reads in MiXCR, keeping a single row per CDR3 protein. The sample comprises 1.5 million to 2 million distinct CDR3 sequences, around 29% of which are singletons, and over 0.25% rests with the top ten. Specimen: cord blood. The receptors originated from a newborn girl in good health.

The rearrangement uses TRBV30 and TRBJ2-5; TRBD1 might be the D (5 bases). The CDR3 runs 12 residues. In germline, CDR1 is GTSNPN, CDR2 SVGIG (reference sequence). Trimming removed 4 bases at V and 1 base at J, with 7 bases between. The CDR3 sequence: CAWIGAQETQYF. CDR3 DNA: TGTGCCTGGATAGGGGCCCAAGAGACCCAGTACTTC. The variable domain in full, completed from reference TRBV30 and TRBJ2-5, reads SQTIHQWPATLVQPVGSPLSLECTVEGTSNPNLYWYRQAAGRGLQLLFYSVGIGQISSEVPQNLSASRPQDRQFILSSKKLLLSDSGFYLCAWIGAQETQYFGPGTRLLVL.

The J gene is TRBJ2-5, the V gene TRBV6-2 or TRBV6-3; a possible D gene is TRBD2 (6 bases). The CDR3 has 15 amino acids. The V gene lost 5 bases and the J gene lost 5 bases, with 18 bases spanning the gap. CDR1 MNHEY and CDR2 SVGEGT come from the germline V gene. The CDR3, as DNA: TGTGCCAGCAGTCGTATCGGGACTTCCTTGGAGACCCAGTACTTC. It yields the protein CASSRIGTSLETQYF.

The chain links TRBV20-1 to TRBJ2-7, with D hard to call. V was clipped by 0 bases and J by 7 bases, with 19 bases between them. Looked up from germline, CDR1 is DFQATT and CDR2 is SNEGSKA (reference sequence). There are 15 residues in the CDR3. The DNA for the CDR3 is TGCAGTGCTAGAGATGGGTCGACGCACTACAATGAGCAGTACTTC. Protein: CSARDGSTHYNEQYF.

V and J are TRBV29-1 and TRBJ2-7, with 7 nucleotides matching TRBD1. The CDR3 consists of 13 residues. Germline CDR1 SQVTM, CDR2 ANQGSEA. CDR3 loop: CRAVPGQYSEQYF. CDR3 nucleotides: TGCCGCGCGGTACCGGGACAGTACTCCGAGCAGTACTTC.

The rearrangement joins TRBV28 to TRBJ1-4; no clear D. This CDR3 has 16 residues. The V end was cut by 4 bases, the J end by 5 bases, with 17 bases between. Looked up from germline, CDR1 is MDHEN and CDR2 is SYDVKM. The CDR3 DNA follows: TGTGCCAGCAGTTCCGTCCAACCGGGTTTGAATGAAAAACTGTTTTTT. Its protein is CASSSVQPGLNEKLFF.

CDR3 DNA sequence: TGTGCCAGTCCCAGCAACGGGTGGGGCTCCTACAATGAGCAGTTCTTC. Translating gives CASPSNGWGSYNEQFF. This sequence joins TRBV2 and TRBJ2-1; D gene ambiguous. Germline CDR1 is SNHLY and CDR2 is FYNNEI. The CDR3 consists of 16 residues. V lost 9 bases and J 0 bases, leaving 18 bases between the germline ends.

Of note for this clonotype: The germline gene is not matched at one end of the junction; a read error may be the cause. The chain combines TRBV5-1 with TRBJ1-4; D remains unclear. CDR3 length: 15 residues. Per germline, CDR1 SGHRS and CDR2 YFSETQ. CDR3 bases: TGCGCCAGTAGCTTGTTACGGGGAGCTAATGAAAAACTGTTTTTT. It specifies CASSLLRGANEKLFF.

This clonotype was seen a handful of times. This rearrangement joins TRBV20-1 to TRBJ2-4; D assignment may be TRBD1 or TRBD2 (6 bases each). Between the trimmed V and J ends, which lost 0 bases and 6 bases, there was a span of 15 bases. Germline assignment: CDR1 DFQATT and CDR2 SNEGSKA (reference sequence). CDR3 length: 15 amino acids. This chain's CDR3 is CSARDRGAGLNIQYF. DNA of the CDR3: TGCAGTGCTAGAGATAGGGGGGCGGGACTAAACATTCAGTACTTC.

This clonotype was counted once. V usage is TRBV18 and J usage is TRBJ1-1; D is unresolved. Germline CDR1 and CDR2: KGHSH and LQKENI. The V end was cut by 0 bases, the J end by 4 bases, with 6 bases between. This CDR3 spans 13 amino acids. The CDR3 DNA follows: TGTGCCAGCTCACCACCGGACGCCACTGAAGCTTTCTTT. Amino acid sequence: CASSPPDATEAFF.

About this clonotype: At one end the junction does not follow the germline gene, possibly because of a read error. This chain links TRBV5-5 with TRBJ2-4, with D unclear. The CDR3 covers 15 residues. The germline gives CDR1 SGHKS, CDR2 YYEKEE (reference sequence). In DNA, the CDR3 is TGTGCCAGCAGCTTGCAGGAGTTAGCCAAAAGCATTCAGTACTTC. Protein product: CASSLQELAKSIQYF.

The chain employs TRBV20-1 and TRBJ1-5; a possible D gene is TRBD1 (6 bases). CDR3 length: 15 residues. Looked up from germline, CDR1 is DFQATT and CDR2 is SNEGSKA (reference sequence). Trimming removed 4 bases from V and 0 bases from J, with 13 bases in between. The CDR3 protein is CSATGVGTSNQPQHF. The CDR3 DNA reads as TGCAGTGCTACAGGGGTTGGCACTAGCAATCAGCCCCAGCATTTT.

The rearrangement uses TRBV7-2 and TRBJ2-1, with TRBD2 matching over 14 bases. The CDR3 extends over 18 amino acids. Germline CDR1 and CDR2: SGHTA and FQGNSA. V dropped 5 bases and J dropped 6; count of bases not matched to a gene: 12. The CDR3 is CASSTVGTSGSLGNEQFF. The DNA for the CDR3 is TGTGCCAGCAGCACCGTTGGGACTAGCGGGAGTCTAGGCAATGAGCAGTTCTTC.

V gene TRBV7-9 combines with J gene TRBJ2-3, with D perhaps matching TRBD2 (7 bases). The CDR3 is 14 amino acids. The germline V and J ends were trimmed by 6 bases and 5 bases, with 15 bases remaining between them. In germline, CDR1 is SEHNR, CDR2 FQNEAQ (reference sequence). This chain's CDR3 is CASRAGALLDTQYF. The CDR3 DNA reads TGTGCCAGCAGGGCGGGGGCCTTACTAGATACGCAGTATTTT.

The V call is TRBV10-3, the J call TRBJ2-2; 10 bases align to TRBD1. The trim removed 11 bases at V and 3 bases at J, leaving 12 bases unmatched. Germline loops: CDR1 ENHRY, CDR2 SYGVKD. The CDR3 consists of 16 residues. The CDR3, as DNA: TGTGCCTTAAGAAAGGCTGGGACAGGGGACACCGGGGAGCTGTTTTTT. It codes for CALRKAGTGDTGELFF.

This clonotype has a handful of counts. The chain is built from TRBV20-1 and TRBJ2-5; TRBD1 might be the D (5 bases). The CDR3 length is 14 residues. In germline, CDR1 is DFQATT, CDR2 SNEGSKA (reference sequence). V was cut by 4 bases and J by 3 bases, with 15 bases left in between. CDR3 DNA sequence: TGCAGTGCTAAACCCAGGGTGAAGAAAGAGACCCAGTACTTC. It translates to CSAKPRVKKETQYF.

This clonotype occurred a few times. V is TRBV7-9 and J is TRBJ1-4; 8 bases are shared with TRBD1. V was pared by 5 bases and J by 3 bases, with 8 bases of the junction left unmatched. Germline values: CDR1 SEHNR, CDR2 FQNEAQ (reference sequence). The CDR3 contains 16 residues. The CDR3 DNA follows: TGTGCCAGCAGCCCTGGACAGGGCGGGGCTAATGAAAAACTGTTTTTT. Translation gives CASSPGQGGANEKLFF.

About this clonotype itself: This clone may be a read error of a much larger clone one base away. The chain has TRBV29-1 and TRBJ2-4; D is undetermined. The tail of the sequence fits TRBJ2-7 better, so the J call may be wrong. Germline-derived CDR1 and CDR2 are SQVTM and ANQGSEA. The CDR3 sequence is 11 residues long. CDR3 DNA sequence: TGCAGCGTAATTATGGCCTACGAGCAGTACTTC. Translated: CSVIMAYEQYF.

The chain is built from TRBV4-2 and TRBJ2-3; the D call may be TRBD1 or TRBD2 (6 bases each). Germline CDR1 reads LGHNA; CDR2 reads YNFKEQ. V lost 5 bases and J lost 2, with 14 bases in between. The CDR3 totals 15 residues. CDR3 coding DNA: TGTGCCAGCAGCAAGGGGGGCCGTAACACAGATACGCAGTATTTT. Its protein product is CASSKGGRNTDTQYF.

This clonotype came up a few times. The gene calls are TRBV18 and TRBJ2-4, with TRBD2 matching over 8 bases. TRBJ2-7 matches the DNA end more closely, so the J call is doubtful. The CDR3 is made up of 14 amino acids. Per the germline V gene, CDR1 is KGHSH and CDR2 is LQKENI. The CDR3: CASSPLSGGDEQYF. CDR3 coding DNA: TGTGCCAGCTCACCTCTCAGCGGGGGCGACGAGCAGTACTTC.

This clonotype turned up a few times. V is TRBV5-1 and J is TRBJ2-5; D remains unclear. The CDR3 extends over 14 amino acids. Trimming removed 0 bases at V and 4 bases at J, with 10 bases between. The germline V gene encodes CDR1 SGHRS and CDR2 YFSETQ. The chain's CDR3 is CASSLEVMGETQYF. CDR3 DNA sequence: TGCGCCAGCAGCTTGGAGGTAATGGGAGAGACCCAGTACTTC.

As to this clonotype: A clone one base away is much larger, so this may be a read error. This chain joins TRBV12-3 or TRBV12-4 and TRBJ2-5; D is perhaps TRBD1 (6 bases). The CDR3 is 13 amino acids. Trimming pared 7 bases from V and 11 bases from J, leaving 20 bases between. As DNA, the CDR3 is TGTGCCAGCACTTCGACTGGGACAAATGAGCAGTACTTC. Its protein product is CASTSTGTNEQYF.

This clonotype was seen more than once but under ten times. At one of its ends the junction is not consistent with the germline gene, which may arise from a read error. J is TRBJ2-1 and V is TRBV7-7; D is perhaps TRBD1 (6 bases). Germline CDR1 reads SSHAT; CDR2 reads FNYEAQ (reference sequence). The CDR3 covers 16 residues. Here the CDR3 DNA reads TGTGCTAGCAGCTTAGACGGACAGAGCTCCTACAATGAGCAGTTCTTC. This codes for CASSLDGQSSYNEQFF.

The chain links TRBV24-1 to TRBJ2-3; 10 bases are a match to TRBD1. The germline gives CDR1 KGHDR, CDR2 SFDVKD. V lost 6 bases and J lost 0; bases outside the gene matches: 8. The CDR3 has 17 amino acids. The CDR3 DNA is TGTGCCACCAGTCCCATCCCGGGACAGGGGAGCACAGATACGCAGTATTTT. It yields the protein CATSPIPGQGSTDTQYF.

The chain couples TRBV7-8 to TRBJ2-1; either TRBD1 or TRBD2 may fit D (5 bases each). V lost 2 bases and J 10 bases, leaving 15 bases between the germline ends. The CDR3 spans 14 residues. In germline, CDR1 is SGHVS, CDR2 FQNEAQ. The CDR3 here is CASSLRVGAREQFF. The DNA of the CDR3 is TGTGCCAGCAGCTTACGGGTCGGGGCGCGGGAGCAGTTCTTC.

This clonotype was counted many times. The chain has TRBV10-3 and TRBJ1-2; D gene uncertain. The CDR3 is 14 amino acids. The V gene's germline CDR1 is ENHRY and CDR2 SYGVKD. The V end lost 3 bases, the J end lost 4 bases, and 12 bases lay between the germline ends. The CDR3 is CAISDRSASYGYTF. DNA of the CDR3: TGTGCCATCAGTGACAGGAGCGCCTCCTATGGCTACACCTTC.

Note on this clonotype: The junction differs from germline at one of its ends, possibly a read error. The J gene is TRBJ2-7, the V gene TRBV28, with D possibly being TRBD1 (6 bases). Germline CDR1 and CDR2: MDHEN and SYDVKM. The CDR3 contains 14 residues. This CDR3 is CASSYRQVSYGQYF. In DNA, the CDR3 is TGTGCCAGCAGTTACCGACAGGTCTCCTACGGGCAGTACTTC. Variable domain in full (rest from reference TRBV28 and TRBJ2-7): DVKVTQSSRYLVKRTGEKVFLECVQDMDHENMFWYRQDPGLGLRLIYFSYDVKMKEKGDIPEGYSVSREKKERFSLILESASTNQTSMYLCASSYRQVSYGQYFGPGTRLTVT.

The chain recombines TRBV12-3 or TRBV12-4 with TRBJ1-2; D gene unclear. The germline V and J ends were trimmed by 6 bases and 1 base, with 9 bases remaining between them. CDR3 size: 13 residues. The CDR3 nucleotides are TGTGCCAGCAGGCTGGAGGTTAACTATGGCTACACCTTC. It translates to CASRLEVNYGYTF.

Ten or more counts support this clonotype. The rearrangement joins TRBV28 to TRBJ2-5; 11 nucleotides align to TRBD2. V shed 3 bases and J 4 bases; nucleotides not matched to a gene: 1. This CDR3 is built from 14 residues. The germline V gene encodes CDR1 MDHEN and CDR2 SYDVKM. This chain's CDR3 is CASSFGLAGETQYF. The CDR3, as DNA: TGTGCCAGCAGTTTTGGACTAGCGGGAGAGACCCAGTACTTC.

The chain couples TRBV5-1 to TRBJ2-1; 8 nucleotides line up with TRBD2. There are 16 residues in the CDR3. Germline loops: CDR1 SGHRS, CDR2 YFSETQ. The ends lost 4 bases at V and 0 bases at J; junction bases unmatched: 6. CDR3: CASSGSGELSYNEQFF. DNA of the CDR3: TGCGCCAGCAGCGGTAGCGGGGAGCTCTCCTACAATGAGCAGTTCTTC.

The CDR3 sequence: CSARRTSGSAVTQYF. In DNA form, the CDR3 reads TGCAGTGCTAGACGGACTAGCGGGAGTGCAGTGACCCAGTACTTC. V gene TRBV20-1 combines with J gene TRBJ2-5, with 13 bases that match TRBD2. The junction had 7 bases not matched to a gene; V was cut back by 2 bases and J by 7 bases. The CDR3 runs to 15 residues. In germline, CDR1 is DFQATT, CDR2 SNEGSKA (reference sequence).

The chain uses TRBV7-9 and TRBJ1-2; D not certain. Germline CDR1 SEHNR, CDR2 FQNEAQ (reference sequence). CDR3 length: 14 amino acids. V gave up 1 base and J gave up 3 bases, with 9 bases separating them. CDR3 in DNA: TGTGCCAGCAGCTTAGTTTTCATGGACTATGGCTACACCTTC. Its protein product is CASSLVFMDYGYTF.

Many counts were recorded for this clonotype. This chain links TRBV5-1 with TRBJ2-1; tentative D call: TRBD2 (6 bases). The V gene lost 2 bases and the J gene lost 8 bases, with 14 bases spanning the gap. The CDR3 is made up of 14 amino acids. Looked up from germline, CDR1 is SGHRS and CDR2 is YFSETQ. CDR3 DNA sequence: TGCGCCAGCAGCTTCCTTACTAGCTCTCATGAGCAGTTCTTC. This sequence encodes CASSFLTSSHEQFF. Using reference TRBV5-1 and TRBJ2-1 for the parts outside the CDR3, the full variable domain is KAGVTQTPRYLIKTRGQQVTLSCSPISGHRSVSWYQQTPGQGLQFLFEYFSETQRNKGNFPGRFSGRQFSNSRSEMNVSTLELGDSALYLCASSFLTSSHEQFFGPGTRLTVL.